This T cell receptor (beta chain) came from a study of CD8+ T cells in alopecia areata. Study-level information: It was oral tofacitinib, at 5 to 10 mg twice daily, that treated patients received.

The study, taken as a whole, reports: Lesional scalp displayed greater clonality than normal scalp, most notably in alopecia totalis/universalis.

This CDR3 is built from 12 residues. Deletions cut 5 bases from V and 1 base from J, with 5 bases between. Germline V gene data show CDR1 as SQVTM and CDR2 as ANQGSEA. In regard to this clone: The antigen is undetermined.

After isolation, RNA underwent reverse transcription to generate cDNA as the sequencing template. Some clones are missing from TCRdb's copy, which holds only in-frame ones; the method was immunoSEQ multiplex PCR. The table shows some 110,000 clones, with roughly two fifths occurring only once. The source material was CD4+ T cells sorted from blood. The chain uses TRBV29-1 and TRBJ2-2; D gene ambiguous. This clonotype was obtained from a human donor with alopecia areata. The CDR3 here is CSVPGNTGELFF. The CDR3, as DNA: TGCAGCGTTCCCGGGAACACCGGGGAGCTGTTTTTT.